The 20 T cell receptor beta chains below all came from one sample that was sequenced in a study of response to subunit inactivated influenza vaccine. One entry per CDR3 protein results from TCRdb running MiXCR on the RT-PCR reads. The sample comprises about 520,000 distinct CDR3 sequences, 25% of which are singletons, and 1.9% rests with the top ten. Sequencing used CD4+ T cells sorted from PBMCs, obtained around 5 days after vaccination. The receptor set was obtained from a man aged 50-60 years who received an inactivated influenza vaccine.

The rearrangement uses TRBV7-9 and TRBJ2-6; 7 nucleotides align to TRBD1. The CDR3 is made up of 17 amino acids. After removal of 5 bases from V and 1 base from J, the junction contained 8 bases not matched to a gene. Germline V gene sequence: CDR1 SEHNR, CDR2 FQNEAQ (reference sequence). CDR3 DNA: TGTGCCAGCAGCCAAACAACAGGGGCGTCTGGGGCCAACGTCCTGACTTTC. It yields the protein CASSQTTGASGANVLTF.

This clonotype turned up a few times. The gene calls are TRBV7-2 and TRBJ2-3; 8 bases map to TRBD2. CDR1 and CDR2 from the germline V gene are SGHTA and FQGNSA. The CDR3 sequence is 17 residues long. V gave up 0 bases and J gave up 1 base; unmatched junction bases: 6. CDR3 in DNA: TGTGCCAGCAGCTTAGCGCAAACGACTAGCGGCACAGATACGCAGTATTTT. It yields the protein CASSLAQTTSGTDTQYF.

This clonotype showed up just a few times. The chain joins TRBV7-9 to TRBJ2-3, with a weak D call TRBD2 (6 bases). There are 16 residues in the CDR3. The V gene's germline CDR1 is SEHNR and CDR2 FQNEAQ (reference sequence). Trimming took off 0 bases at V and 2 bases at J, with 12 bases between the two ends. CDR3 residues: CASSLAGGSHTDTQYF. The DNA of the CDR3 is TGTGCCAGCAGCTTAGCGGGGGGATCCCACACAGATACGCAGTATTTT.

CDR3 sequence: CASSSGQGGANVLTF. In nucleotides, the CDR3 is TGTGCCAGCAGCTCCGGACAGGGTGGAGCCAACGTCCTGACTTTC. V and J are TRBV11-2 and TRBJ2-6; 8 bases align to TRBD1. Germline V gives CDR1 SGHAT, CDR2 FQNNGV. Trimming removed 4 bases from V and 7 bases from J; junction bases left unmatched: 6. The CDR3 covers 15 residues.

This chain uses TRBV2 with TRBJ1-2, with TRBD1 as a possible D gene (5 bases). Germline CDR1 and CDR2: SNHLY and FYNNEI. The V gene lost 10 bases and the J gene lost 0 bases, with 24 bases spanning the gap. CDR3 length equals 17 residues. CDR3 sequence (DNA): TGTGCCATCTGTTTTTCAGCCGGGACCGCACCTAACTATGGCTACACCTTC. Translated, it gives CAICFSAGTAPNYGYTF.

The chain is built from TRBV6-1 and TRBJ1-5; D might be TRBD1 (6 bases). From germline, CDR1 is MNHNS and CDR2 SASEGT. The V and J ends lost 5 bases and 10 bases respectively, with 18 bases between them. The CDR3 consists of 14 residues. CDR3 sequence: CASSRGRGREPQHF. DNA for the CDR3: TGTGCCAGCAGTAGAGGACGGGGGCGGGAACCCCAGCATTTT.

The V call is TRBV5-1, the J call TRBJ2-1, with TRBD2 as a possible D gene (6 bases). In germline, CDR1 is SGHRS, CDR2 YFSETQ. The CDR3 sequence is 15 residues long. The V gene lost 5 bases and the J gene lost 0 bases, with 12 bases spanning the gap. CDR3 region: CASSNSGDSYNEQFF. Written as DNA, the CDR3 is TGCGCCAGCAGTAATAGCGGAGACTCCTACAATGAGCAGTTCTTC. The variable domain in full, with the rest retrieved from reference TRBV5-1 and TRBJ2-1, is KAGVTQTPRYLIKTRGQQVTLSCSPISGHRSVSWYQQTPGQGLQFLFEYFSETQRNKGNFPGRFSGRQFSNSRSEMNVSTLELGDSALYLCASSNSGDSYNEQFFGPGTRLTVL.

This clonotype was seen more than once but under ten times. V and J are TRBV11-2 and TRBJ2-1, with 8 bases identical to TRBD1. Germline V gene sequence: CDR1 SGHAT, CDR2 FQNNGV. The CDR3 contains 13 residues. The junction had 5 bases not matched to a gene; V was cut back by 5 bases and J by 8 bases. The DNA for the CDR3 is TGTGCCAGCAGCATGCCAGGGGGCGATGAGCAGTTCTTC. This encodes CASSMPGGDEQFF.

This chain uses TRBV6-1 with TRBJ2-3; a possible D gene is TRBD1 (6 bases). Germline lookup yields CDR1 MNHNS and CDR2 SASEGT. Between the trimmed V and J ends, which lost 4 bases and 2 bases, there was a span of 10 bases. CDR3 length equals 14 residues. CDR3 residues: CASSVTGNTDTQYF. The CDR3 nucleotides read TGTGCCAGCAGTGTAACAGGGAACACAGATACGCAGTATTTT.

Notes on this clonotype: One end of the junction varies from germline; a read error may be responsible. The CDR3 here is CCARDPKRENPNEQFF. The CDR3 DNA reads TGCTGTGCTAGAGACCCAAAGCGGGAGAATCCGAATGAGCAGTTCTTC. V is TRBV20-1 and J is TRBJ2-1; 8 bases align to TRBD2. From germline, CDR1 is DFQATT and CDR2 SNEGSKA (reference sequence). The CDR3 is 16 amino acids.

In this sample, this clonotype turned up a few times. The chain joins TRBV20-1 to TRBJ1-2; TRBD1 agrees at 7 bases. CDR3 length: 15 amino acids. Trimming removed 5 bases from V and 3 bases from J; junction bases left unmatched: 12. Germline V CDR1 and CDR2: DFQATT, SNEGSKA (reference sequence). The CDR3, as DNA: TGCAGTGCTGCCCGACAGGGTCTCGCGGACTATGGCTACACCTTC. This sequence encodes CSAARQGLADYGYTF.

The rearrangement links TRBV12-3 or TRBV12-4 to TRBJ2-1, with TRBD2 matching 7 bases. J was trimmed by 3 bases and V by 2 bases; bases with no gene match: 19. The CDR3 length is 20 residues. The CDR3, as DNA: TGTGCCAGCAGTTTAATTGTCCCTGGGCGGACTAGGTCAGTCTACAATGAGCAGTTCTTC. Translated: CASSLIVPGRTRSVYNEQFF.

This clonotype turned up a few times. The chain combines TRBV20-1 with TRBJ1-5, with 12 bases that match TRBD1. CDR3 length: 15 amino acids. The J segment lost 9 bases and the V segment lost 1 base, leaving 7 bases of the junction unmatched. Germline values: CDR1 DFQATT, CDR2 SNEGSKA (reference sequence). The CDR3 DNA reads TGCAGTGCTAGAGGGTTCAGGGACAGGGGGCTGCCCCAGCATTTT. Residues: CSARGFRDRGLPQHF.

The chain couples TRBV15 to TRBJ2-7, with D tentatively TRBD2 (6 bases). CDR3 length: 15 residues. Looked up from germline, CDR1 is LNHNV and CDR2 is YYDKDF (reference sequence). V gave up 0 bases and J gave up 6 bases, with 15 bases separating them. CDR3 coding DNA: TGTGCCACCAGCAGAGATGACGGAGGGAGCCGCGAGCAGTACTTC. Residues: CATSRDDGGSREQYF.

Ten or more counts support this clonotype. This sequence joins TRBV27 and TRBJ1-1; the D is unclear. Trimming left V 6 bases short and J 8 bases short, with 13 bases between. Germline CDR1 is MNHEY and CDR2 is SMNVEV (reference sequence). The CDR3 length is 12 residues. The CDR3 spells CASSYMAGEAFF. The CDR3, as DNA: TGTGCCAGCAGCTACATGGCGGGCGAAGCTTTCTTT.

The rearrangement uses TRBV20-1 and TRBJ2-7; 9 nucleotides align to TRBD1. V was pared by 0 bases and J by 3 bases, with 15 bases of the junction left unmatched. The germline V gene has CDR1 DFQATT and CDR2 SNEGSKA (reference sequence). CDR3 size: 18 residues. The CDR3 is CSARDLDRGSVIGYEQYF. The CDR3 nucleotides read TGCAGTGCTAGAGATCTAGACAGGGGGTCGGTCATTGGCTACGAGCAGTACTTC.

The rearrangement joins TRBV12-3 or TRBV12-4 to TRBJ1-5; D is possibly TRBD1 (6 bases). Trimming removed 10 bases at V and 2 bases at J, with 15 bases between. The CDR3 length is 14 residues. The CDR3 loop is CATRGGTGNQPQHF. The CDR3 nucleotides read TGTGCCACGCGCGGGGGCACGGGCAATCAGCCCCAGCATTTT.

This clonotype appeared a few times. This chain links TRBV7-8 with TRBJ2-1, with 8 bases fitting TRBD2. CDR1 is SGHVS and CDR2 is FQNEAQ in the germline V gene. This CDR3 has 16 amino acids. Trimming took 3 bases from V and 8 from J; bases not matched to a gene: 12. As DNA, the CDR3 is TGTGCCAGCAGCTTTGGCGGGGGGCGACCTACCCATGAGCAGTTCTTC. Protein product: CASSFGGGRPTHEQFF.

This clonotype came up a few times. The chain has TRBV20-1 and TRBJ2-4; a weak D match, TRBD2 (5 bases). The V gene's germline CDR1 is DFQATT and CDR2 SNEGSKA (reference sequence). V lost 6 bases to trimming and J lost 2 bases, with 11 bases between them. This CDR3 comprises 13 residues. CDR3 in amino acids: CSATRGTKNIQYF. The CDR3 coding sequence is TGCAGTGCCACACGGGGAACCAAAAACATTCAGTACTTC.

Points on this clonotype: A much larger clone lies one base from this, so it may be a read error. The chain uses TRBV9 and TRBJ1-5; tentative D call: TRBD1 (5 bases). CDR3 length equals 12 residues. Germline V gives CDR1 SGDLS, CDR2 YYNGEE. Trimming took 8 bases from V and 6 from J, leaving 12 bases between them. For the CDR3, the DNA is TGTGCCAGTGGAAAGGGGACTCAGCCCCAGCATTTT. Its protein is CASGKGTQPQHF. The full variable domain, in which reference TRBV9 and TRBJ1-5 provide the parts outside the CDR3, is DSGVTQTPKHLITATGQRVTLRCSPRSGDLSVYWYQQSLDQGLQFLIQYYNGEERAKGNILERFSAQQFPDLHSELNLSSLELGDSALYFCASGKGTQPQHFGDGTRLSIL.